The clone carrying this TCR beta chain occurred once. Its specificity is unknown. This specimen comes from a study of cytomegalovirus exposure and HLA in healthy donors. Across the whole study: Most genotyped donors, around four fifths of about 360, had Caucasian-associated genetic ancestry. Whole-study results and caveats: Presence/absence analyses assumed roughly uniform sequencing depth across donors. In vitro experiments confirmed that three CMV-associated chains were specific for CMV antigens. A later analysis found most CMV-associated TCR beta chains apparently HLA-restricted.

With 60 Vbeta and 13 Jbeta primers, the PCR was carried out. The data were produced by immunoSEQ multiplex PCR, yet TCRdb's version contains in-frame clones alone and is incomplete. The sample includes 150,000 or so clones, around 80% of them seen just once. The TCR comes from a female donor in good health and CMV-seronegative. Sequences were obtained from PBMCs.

This CDR3 reads CATSRLPDRGQDEQYF. The CDR3 DNA reads as TGTGCCACCAGCAGGCTTCCCGACAGGGGTCAGGACGAGCAGTACTTC. The chain uses TRBV15 and TRBJ2-7, with TRBD1 identical over 8 bases. V was pared by 3 bases and J by 5 bases, with 12 bases of the junction left unmatched. Looked up from germline, CDR1 is LNHNV and CDR2 is YYDKDF (reference sequence). The CDR3 runs to 16 residues.